This T cell receptor beta chain was sequenced in a study of blood T cell repertoires in COVID-19. Trimming took off 0 bases at V and 0 bases at J, with 10 bases between the two ends. The CDR3 is 16 amino acids. The V gene's germline CDR1 is SGDLS and CDR2 YYNGEE. The table came from immunoSEQ multiplex PCR; TCRdb's copy has only in-frame clones and leaves some out. The sample carries more than 95,000 clones, 70% to 80% recorded once. The sequencing sample was made of peripheral blood. The TCR comes from a man aged 40-50 years with active or convalescent COVID-19. The chain combines TRBV9 with TRBJ1-3, with D perhaps matching TRBD1 (5 bases). CDR3 amino acids: CASSVGDQGSGNTIYF. The CDR3 coding sequence is TGTGCCAGCAGCGTAGGGGATCAGGGCTCTGGAAACACCATATATTTT.